One T cell receptor (beta chain) is described in this entry. No antigen is known for it. This record comes from a study of cytomegalovirus exposure and HLA in healthy donors. V was pared by 1 base and J by 0 bases, with 13 bases between. CDR3 size: 16 residues. The germline gives CDR1 SGHVS, CDR2 FQNEAQ. Overall study results and limits: Rare TCR sequences dominated, though some public TCRs recurred in many donors. Accurate prediction of most subjects' HLA-A and HLA-B alleles from TCR beta sequences was reported. Later on, a genetic analysis was performed. It linked a missense variant in DCLRE1C with V- and J-gene trimming of TCR beta. Sequencing likely generated an artifact that appeared as a cluster of highly shared sequence variants.

PCR involved 60 Vbeta and 13 Jbeta primers. The repertoire was sequenced with immunoSEQ multiplex PCR; TCRdb's copy has only in-frame clones and lacks some. Among about 94,000 clones listed, 76% were seen once. This clonotype originated in a male donor in good health and CMV-seronegative. The source material was PBMCs. The J gene is TRBJ2-7, the V gene TRBV7-8; D call uncertain. The CDR3 nucleotides read TGTGCCAGCAGCTTAGGATTCAGCGAACCCTCCTACGAGCAGTACTTC. It translates to CASSLGFSEPSYEQYF.